This is a list of T cell receptor beta chains from one sample in a study of shared clonotypes between healthy human individuals. The repertoire was sequenced with immunoSEQ multiplex PCR; TCRdb's copy has only in-frame clones and lacks some. The sample comprises about 2.4 million clones, approximately 94% of which are singletons, and 0.35% to 0.45% rests with the top ten. The sequencing sample was made of naive CD4+ T cells from PBMCs. These receptors originate from a man younger than 35 in good health. Some clones in this sample may be carry-over from other donors' samples. The CDR3 runs from the conserved cysteine through the conserved F or W. D genes are given only for firm matches. Rows give clone size only sometimes, using once, few, many, or a class for an expanded clone.

D gene	V gene	clone size	J gene	CDR3 DNA	CDR3 protein
-	TRBV6-6	-	TRBJ1-1	TGTGCCAGCAGCATTGTAGGGGGGACCACTGAAGCTTTCTTT	CASSIVGGTTEAFF
TRBD1	TRBV27	-	TRBJ1-5	TGTGCCAGCGGCCGGGACAGGGACCAGCCCCAGCATTTT	CASGRDRDQPQHF
-	TRBV19	-	TRBJ2-7	TGTGCCAGTAGTATTGAGACGAACTCCTACGAGCAGTACTTC	CASSIETNSYEQYF
-	TRBV2	-	TRBJ1-2	TGTGCCAGCAGTGAACGGGGTCCCTATGGCTACACCTTC	CASSERGPYGYTF
-	TRBV2	-	TRBJ1-5	TGTGCCAGCAACCGGGACGGTGGCAATCAGCCCCAGCATTTT	CASNRDGGNQPQHF
-	TRBV5-1	-	TRBJ1-6	TGCGCCAGCAGCCGGCCGGAGGGGCGCCCGACACCCCTCCACTTT	CASSRPEGRPTPLHF
TRBD1	TRBV2	-	TRBJ1-5	TGTGCCAGCAGCCGGGACAGGTCGCAGGGGCCCCAGCATTTT	CASSRDRSQGPQHF
-	TRBV7-7	-	TRBJ1-1	TGTGCCAGCAGCCCTTTCTCGGATTATTGGGACACCAAGAACACTGAAGCTTTCTTT	CASSPFSDYWDTKNTEAFF
-	TRBV18	-	TRBJ2-5	TGTGCCAGCTCACAGAACCAGGGAAGCCAAGAGACCCAGTACTTC	CASSQNQGSQETQYF
-	TRBV7-2	-	TRBJ1-1	TGTGCCAGCAGCTTAGAACCCTTGGCTGAAGCTTTCTTT	CASSLEPLAEAFF
-	TRBV5-4	-	TRBJ1-5	TGTGCCAGCAGCTTGGAGAGGGGTAAGCCCCAGCATTTT	CASSLERGKPQHF
-	TRBV28	-	TRBJ1-3	TGTGCCAGCAGCTCAACCGGGACGGGGACTGGAAACACCATATATTTT	CASSSTGTGTGNTIYF
-	TRBV7-6	few	TRBJ1-1	TGTGCCAGCAGCCCAGGGGCATCGACTGAAGCTTTCTTT	CASSPGASTEAFF
-	TRBV11-2	-	TRBJ2-5	TGTGCCAGCAGTATGGGAGAGACCCAGTACTTC	CASSMGETQYF
-	TRBV19	-	TRBJ1-2	TGTGCCAGTAGTCCGGCCGGCAGTTGGGGTGGCTACACCTTC	CASSPAGSWGGYTF
-	TRBV7-9	-	TRBJ1-6	TGTGCCAGCAGCTTGGGGAGGACGGGCCCCCTCCACTTT	CASSLGRTGPLHF
-	TRBV28	-	TRBJ2-5	TGTGCCACCAGTCCTCAAAGGAGGGCCTGGACCCAGTACTTC	CATSPQRRAWTQYF
-	TRBV7-3	-	TRBJ2-1	TGTGCCAGCAGCTCCACAACGGGGGATGAGCAGTTCTTC	CASSSTTGDEQFF
-	TRBV28	once	TRBJ2-3	TGTGCCAGCAGTTCCCGGACTGGGGCTAGCACAGATACGCAGTATTTT	CASSSRTGASTDTQYF
-	TRBV2	once	TRBJ2-1	TGTGCCAGCAGTGAAGACCTTACTAGCCCCGATTACAATGAGCAGTTCTTC	CASSEDLTSPDYNEQFF
-	TRBV5-1	-	TRBJ2-2	TGCGCCAGCGGGGTCCTGGGGGGCGGAGAGCTGTTTTTT	CASGVLGGGELFF
-	TRBV6-6	-	TRBJ1-2	TGTGCCAGCAGTCTTATCGATGGCGTCTATGGCTACACCTTC	CASSLIDGVYGYTF
-	TRBV19	-	TRBJ2-6	TGTGCCAGTAGTAAAGTGTCCTCTGGGGCCAACGTCCTGACTTTC	CASSKVSSGANVLTF
TRBD1	TRBV28	-	TRBJ1-4	TGTGCCAGCAACCCGGGACAGGGGGGCGAAAAACTGTTTTTT	CASNPGQGGEKLFF
-	TRBV7-2	-	TRBJ1-2	TGTGCCAGCAGCTCACAGGGTGTGGGCCAATATGGCTACACCTTC	CASSSQGVGQYGYTF
TRBD1	TRBV6-5	-	TRBJ1-1	TGTGCCAGCAGTTATCCCGGGACAGTTGAAGCTTTCTTT	CASSYPGTVEAFF
TRBD1	TRBV4-2	-	TRBJ1-4	TGTGCCAGCAACTCAAGACAGGGGGCAGAAAAACTGTTTTTT	CASNSRQGAEKLFF
TRBD2	TRBV9	-	TRBJ2-1	TGTGCCAGCGGCTCCTCCGGGACTAGAGTTTGGGGTGAGCAGTTCTTC	CASGSSGTRVWGEQFF
-	TRBV19	once	TRBJ2-7	TGTGCCAGTAGTATTAAGCAGTACTTC	CASSIKQYF
-	TRBV15	-	TRBJ2-7	TGTGCCACCAGCAGAGCTAACCTTGGATACGAGCAGTACTTC	CATSRANLGYEQYF
-	TRBV5-6	-	TRBJ1-2	TGTGCCAGCAGCTCTTCAGCGGGTTATGGCTACACCTTC	CASSSSAGYGYTF
-	TRBV18	-	TRBJ1-2	TGTGCCAGCTCACCCGCGGGACGTGGTGGCTACACCTTC	CASSPAGRGGYTF
TRBD2	TRBV7-3	-	TRBJ2-1	TGTGCCAGCAGCCTGGGAACTAGCGGACCCAATGAGCAGTTCTTC	CASSLGTSGPNEQFF
TRBD2	TRBV6-1	-	TRBJ2-3	TGTGCCAGCAGGGAACCGAAGACTAGCCGTCGGGAGGATACGCAGTATTTT	CASREPKTSRREDTQYF
-	TRBV14	once	TRBJ2-7	TGTGCCAGCAGCCAGATACAAAACTACGAGCAGTACTTC	CASSQIQNYEQYF
-	TRBV5-1	-	TRBJ2-5	TGCGCCAGCAGCTTGAGCGGGACAGGCCAAGAGACCCAGTACTTC	CASSLSGTGQETQYF
TRBD2	TRBV29-1	once	TRBJ2-5	TGCAGCGTCGCGGGGGGTGGCCAGACCCAGTACTTC	CSVAGGGQTQYF
-	TRBV5-1	-	TRBJ2-5	TGCGCCAGCAGGAGGGACGACGGTCTCCAGTACTTC	CASRRDDGLQYF
-	TRBV21-1	-	TRBJ2-7	TGTGCCAGCAGCACGAGGACAGGGAGGGAAAACGAGCAGTACTTC	CASSTRTGRENEQYF
-	TRBV7-9	-	TRBJ2-6	TGTGCCAGCAGCCCCTTCGATTCTGGGGCCAACGTCCTGACTTTC	CASSPFDSGANVLTF
-	TRBV19	-	TRBJ1-1	TGTGCCAGTAGTGCTAGGGGGGCAGGCACTGAAGCTTTCTTT	CASSARGAGTEAFF
-	TRBV18	-	TRBJ2-1	TGTGCCAGCTCACAGAGCAGGCCCCAATACAATGAGCAGTTCTTC	CASSQSRPQYNEQFF
TRBD2	TRBV7-9	-	TRBJ2-7	TGTGCCAGCAGCTTACAAGGCGGGGGTACCTACGAGCAGTACTTC	CASSLQGGGTYEQYF
-	TRBV4-1	-	TRBJ1-6	TGCGCCAGCAGCCAAGTCCCGCCGGGATATAATTCACCCCTCCACTTT	CASSQVPPGYNSPLHF
-	TRBV2	once	TRBJ1-1	TGTGCCAGCAGTGACAGAACTATGAACACTGAAGCTTTCTTT	CASSDRTMNTEAFF
-	TRBV29-1	-	TRBJ1-2	TGCAGCGTTGAAGGGACATCAGATGGCTACACCTTC	CSVEGTSDGYTF
TRBD1	TRBV5-1	-	TRBJ2-1	TGCGCCAGCAGCTTAGGGGGCGTCAACTACAATGAGCAGTTCTTC	CASSLGGVNYNEQFF
-	TRBV6-6	-	TRBJ2-5	TGTGCCAGCGGCCGAGGGGAGACCCAGTACTTC	CASGRGETQYF
-	TRBV28	-	TRBJ2-1	TGTGCCAGCAGCTATCCTCATGCGGTCTACAATGAGCAGTTCTTC	CASSYPHAVYNEQFF
-	TRBV11-2	-	TRBJ2-7	TGTGCCAGCAGCTTCAGACCGCGACAGGAGCTATCCTACGAGCAGTACTTC	CASSFRPRQELSYEQYF
TRBD2	TRBV29-1	-	TRBJ2-3	TGCAGCGTCACCGGGACTAGGGGGGCTCCAGATACGCAGTATTTT	CSVTGTRGAPDTQYF